Included here is one T cell receptor beta chain sequence, with context. What it recognizes is unknown. The data derive from a study of OX40 agonist ivuxolimab in advanced cancers. Study outcomes and limitations: Average numbers of expanded clones were greater in CD8+ T cells than in CD4+.

Repertoires were generated with immunoSEQ multiplex PCR, while TCRdb's copy carries only in-frame clones and drops some. The sample holds about 80,000 clones, 88% seen once. Germline loops: CDR1 KGHSH, CDR2 LQKENI. Trimming shortened V by 3 bases and J by 7 bases, and 0 bases separated the two germline ends. This CDR3 region has 9 residues. The TCR sequence derives from an adult with an advanced solid tumor such as melanoma, head and neck, liver or kidney cancer. The input for sequencing was CD4+ or CD8+ T cells sorted from blood, taken in a trial of the OX40 agonist ivuxolimab. The rearrangement uses TRBV18 and TRBJ1-2; unclear D gene. CDR3 nucleotide sequence: TGTGCCAGCTCACCTGGCTACACCTTC. It is translated as CASSPGYTF. The full variable domain, with the rest looked up from reference TRBV18 and TRBJ1-2, is NAGVMQNPRHLVRRRGQEARLRCSPMKGHSHVYWYRQLPEEGLKFMVYLQKENIIDESGMPKERFSAEFPKEGPSILRIQQVVRGDSAAYFCASSPGYTFGSGTRLTVV.